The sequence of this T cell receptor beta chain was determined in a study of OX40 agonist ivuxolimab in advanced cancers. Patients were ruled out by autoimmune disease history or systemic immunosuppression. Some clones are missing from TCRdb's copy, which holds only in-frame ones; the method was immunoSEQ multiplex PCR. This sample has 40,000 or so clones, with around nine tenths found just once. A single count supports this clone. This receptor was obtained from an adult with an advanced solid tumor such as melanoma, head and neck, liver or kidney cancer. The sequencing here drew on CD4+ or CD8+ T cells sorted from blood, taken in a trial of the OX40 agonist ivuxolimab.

The CDR3 DNA is TGTGCCAGTAGTGTCGGGGCAGCCACTGAAGCTTTCTTT. Residues: CASSVGAATEAFF. V and J are TRBV19 and TRBJ1-1; TRBD1 is a possible D gene (5 bases). V lost 5 bases and J 4 bases, leaving 11 bases between the germline ends. Germline CDR1 reads LNHDA; CDR2 reads SQIVND (reference sequence). This CDR3 spans 13 amino acids.